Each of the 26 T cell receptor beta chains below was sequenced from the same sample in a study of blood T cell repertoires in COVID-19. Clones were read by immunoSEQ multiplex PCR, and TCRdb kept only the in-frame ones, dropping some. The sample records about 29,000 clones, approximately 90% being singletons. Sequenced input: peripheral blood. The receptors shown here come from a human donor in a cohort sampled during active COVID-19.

The chain's CDR3 is CASIQGPGADTQYF. CDR3 nucleotides: TGTGCCAGCATTCAGGGTCCTGGGGCAGATACGCAGTATTTT. The chain links TRBV27 to TRBJ2-3; D perhaps matches TRBD1 (5 bases). CDR3 length equals 14 residues. Germline V gene sequence: CDR1 MNHEY, CDR2 SMNVEV (reference sequence). Trimming stripped 7 bases from V and 4 bases from J, with 15 bases between.

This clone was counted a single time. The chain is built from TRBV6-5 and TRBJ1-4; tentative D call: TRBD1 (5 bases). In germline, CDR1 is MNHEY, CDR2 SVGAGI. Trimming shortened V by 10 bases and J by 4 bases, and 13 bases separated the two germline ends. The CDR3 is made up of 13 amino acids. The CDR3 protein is CATHTGNNEKLFF. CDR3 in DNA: TGTGCCACCCATACAGGAAATAATGAAAAACTGTTTTTT.

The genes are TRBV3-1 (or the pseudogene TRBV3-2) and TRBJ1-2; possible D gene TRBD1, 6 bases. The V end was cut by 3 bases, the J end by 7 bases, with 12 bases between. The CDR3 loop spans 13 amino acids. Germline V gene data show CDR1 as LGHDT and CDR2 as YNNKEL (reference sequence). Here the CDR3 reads CASSQGAGVGYTF. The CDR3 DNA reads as TGTGCCAGCAGCCAGGGGGCAGGGGTTGGCTACACCTTC.

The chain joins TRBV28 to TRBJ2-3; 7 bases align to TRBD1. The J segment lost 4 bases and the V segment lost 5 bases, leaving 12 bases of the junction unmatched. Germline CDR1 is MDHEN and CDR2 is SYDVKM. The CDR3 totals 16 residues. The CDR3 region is CASSLPQGKLADTQYF. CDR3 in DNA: TGTGCCAGCAGTCTCCCACAGGGGAAGTTGGCAGATACGCAGTATTTT. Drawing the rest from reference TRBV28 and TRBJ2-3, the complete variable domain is DVKVTQSSRYLVKRTGEKVFLECVQDMDHENMFWYRQDPGLGLRLIYFSYDVKMKEKGDIPEGYSVSREKKERFSLILESASTNQTSMYLCASSLPQGKLADTQYFGPGTRLTVL.

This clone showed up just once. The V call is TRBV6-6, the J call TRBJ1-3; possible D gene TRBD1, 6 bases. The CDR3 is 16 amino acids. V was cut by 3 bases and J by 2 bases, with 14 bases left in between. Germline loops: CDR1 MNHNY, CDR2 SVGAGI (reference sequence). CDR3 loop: CASSYPTGPTGNTIYF. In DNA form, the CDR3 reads TGTGCCAGCAGTTATCCGACAGGTCCCACTGGAAACACCATATATTTT.

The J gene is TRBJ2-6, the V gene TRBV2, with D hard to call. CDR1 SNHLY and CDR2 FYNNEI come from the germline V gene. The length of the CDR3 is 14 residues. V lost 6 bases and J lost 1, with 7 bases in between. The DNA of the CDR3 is TGTGCCAGCAGGAGTGGTTCTGGGGCCAACGTCCTGACTTTC. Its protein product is CASRSGSGANVLTF.

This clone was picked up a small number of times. Written as DNA, the CDR3 is TGTGCCAGCAGGACTCAGGGGTATAGCAATCAGCCCCAGCATTTT. This codes for CASRTQGYSNQPQHF. The V call is TRBV28, the J call TRBJ1-5, with D tentatively TRBD1 (6 bases). Trimming left V 6 bases short and J 0 bases short, with 12 bases between. Looked up from germline, CDR1 is MDHEN and CDR2 is SYDVKM. CDR3 size: 15 residues.

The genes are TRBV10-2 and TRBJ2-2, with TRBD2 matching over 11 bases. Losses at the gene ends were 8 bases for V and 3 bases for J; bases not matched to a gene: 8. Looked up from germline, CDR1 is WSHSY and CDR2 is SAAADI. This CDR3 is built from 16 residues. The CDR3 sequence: CASRPIAGGDTGELFF. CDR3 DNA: TGCGCCAGCCGTCCCATAGCGGGGGGGGACACCGGGGAGCTGTTTTTT.

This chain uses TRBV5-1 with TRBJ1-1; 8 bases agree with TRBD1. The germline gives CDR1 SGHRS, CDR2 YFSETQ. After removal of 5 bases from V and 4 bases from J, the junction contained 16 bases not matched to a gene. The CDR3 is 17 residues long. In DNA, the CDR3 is TGCGCCAGCAGGACAGGGGACATTCCAACTACCTTCACTGAAGCTTTCTTT. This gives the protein CASRTGDIPTTFTEAFF.

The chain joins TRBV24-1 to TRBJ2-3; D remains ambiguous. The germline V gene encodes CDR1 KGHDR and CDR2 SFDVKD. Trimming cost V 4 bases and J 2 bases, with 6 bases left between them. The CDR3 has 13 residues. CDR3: CATSDLFTDTQYF. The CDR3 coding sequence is TGTGCCACCAGTGACTTATTCACAGATACGCAGTATTTT.

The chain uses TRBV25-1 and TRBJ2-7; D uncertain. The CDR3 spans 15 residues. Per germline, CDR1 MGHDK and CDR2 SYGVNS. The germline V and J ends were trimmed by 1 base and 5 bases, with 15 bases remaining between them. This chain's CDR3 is CASSEFGVGFHEQYF. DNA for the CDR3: TGTGCCAGCAGTGAATTCGGAGTCGGGTTCCACGAGCAGTACTTC.

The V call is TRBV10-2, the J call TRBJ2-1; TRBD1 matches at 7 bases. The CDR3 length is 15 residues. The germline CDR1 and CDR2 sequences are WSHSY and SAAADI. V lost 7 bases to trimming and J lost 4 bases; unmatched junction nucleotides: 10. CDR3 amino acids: CASTRQDRVYNEQFF. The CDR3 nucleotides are TGCGCCAGCACCAGACAAGACAGGGTTTACAATGAGCAGTTCTTC.

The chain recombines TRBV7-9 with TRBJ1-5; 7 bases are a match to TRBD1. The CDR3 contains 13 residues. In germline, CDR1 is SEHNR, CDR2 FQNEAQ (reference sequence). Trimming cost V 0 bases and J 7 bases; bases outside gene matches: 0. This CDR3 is CASSLAGGQPQHF. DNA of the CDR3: TGTGCCAGCAGCTTAGCAGGGGGCCAGCCCCAGCATTTT.

The CDR3 protein is CASSTIHTDTQYF. The CDR3 DNA follows: TGTGCCAGTAGCACGATACACACAGATACGCAGTATTTT. The J gene is TRBJ2-3, the V gene TRBV19; the D is unclear. Trimming took off 6 bases at V and 2 bases at J, with 9 bases between the two ends. There are 13 residues in the CDR3. The V gene's germline CDR1 is LNHDA and CDR2 SQIVND (reference sequence).

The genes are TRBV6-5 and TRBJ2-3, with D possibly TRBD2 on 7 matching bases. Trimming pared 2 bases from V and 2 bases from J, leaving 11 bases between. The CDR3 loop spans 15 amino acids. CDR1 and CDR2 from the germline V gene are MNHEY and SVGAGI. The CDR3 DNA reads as TGTGCCAGCAGTTACGTGGGGGGGCTCACAGATACGCAGTATTTT. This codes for CASSYVGGLTDTQYF.

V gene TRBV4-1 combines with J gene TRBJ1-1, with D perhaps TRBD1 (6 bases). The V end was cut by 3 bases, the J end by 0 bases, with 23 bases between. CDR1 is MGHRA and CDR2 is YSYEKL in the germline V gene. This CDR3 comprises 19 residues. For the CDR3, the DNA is TGCGCCAGCAGCCACCAGGACAGTGACCTTTCCTACATGAACACTGAAGCTTTCTTT. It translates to CASSHQDSDLSYMNTEAFF.

The CDR3 loop is CASSQDGTRGTDTQYF. CDR3 DNA: TGTGCCAGCAGCCAAGATGGGACTAGGGGCACAGATACGCAGTATTTT. The chain couples TRBV4-2 to TRBJ2-3; TRBD2 matches 8 bases. The CDR3 extends over 16 amino acids. V lost 0 bases, J lost 1 base, and 3 bases stayed unmatched. Germline V gene sequence: CDR1 LGHNA, CDR2 YNFKEQ.

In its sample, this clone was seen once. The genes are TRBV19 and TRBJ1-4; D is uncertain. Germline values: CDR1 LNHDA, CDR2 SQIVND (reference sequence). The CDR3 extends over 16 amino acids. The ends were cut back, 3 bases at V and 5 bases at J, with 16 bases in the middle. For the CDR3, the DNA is TGTGCCAGTAGTATTGGGTTGGTAGGAGGCAATGAAAAACTGTTTTTT. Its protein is CASSIGLVGGNEKLFF.

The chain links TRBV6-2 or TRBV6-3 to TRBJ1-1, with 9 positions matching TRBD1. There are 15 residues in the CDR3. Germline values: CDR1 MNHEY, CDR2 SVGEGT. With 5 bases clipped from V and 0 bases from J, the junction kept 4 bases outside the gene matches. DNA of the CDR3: TGTGCCAGCAGTCCCGGGACAGGGATGAACACTGAAGCTTTCTTT. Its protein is CASSPGTGMNTEAFF.

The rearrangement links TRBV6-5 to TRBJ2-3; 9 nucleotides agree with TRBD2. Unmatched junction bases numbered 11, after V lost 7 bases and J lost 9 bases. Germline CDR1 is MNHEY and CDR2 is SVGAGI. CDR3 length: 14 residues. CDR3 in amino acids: CASNPSGTSPTQYF. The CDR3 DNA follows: TGTGCCAGCAACCCTAGCGGGACATCCCCCACGCAGTATTTT.

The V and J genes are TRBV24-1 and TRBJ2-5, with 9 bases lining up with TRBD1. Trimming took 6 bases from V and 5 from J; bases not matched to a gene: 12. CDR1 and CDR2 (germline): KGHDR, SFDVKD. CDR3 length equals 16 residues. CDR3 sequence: CATSLPGQGGAETQYF. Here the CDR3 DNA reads TGTGCCACCAGTTTACCGGGACAGGGAGGTGCGGAGACCCAGTACTTC.

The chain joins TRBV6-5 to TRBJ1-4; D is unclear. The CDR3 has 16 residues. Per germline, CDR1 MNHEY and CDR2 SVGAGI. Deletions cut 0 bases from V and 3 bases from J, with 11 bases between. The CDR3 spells CASSYSRTTANEKLFF. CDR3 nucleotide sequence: TGTGCCAGCAGTTACTCGAGGACTACAGCTAATGAAAAACTGTTTTTT.

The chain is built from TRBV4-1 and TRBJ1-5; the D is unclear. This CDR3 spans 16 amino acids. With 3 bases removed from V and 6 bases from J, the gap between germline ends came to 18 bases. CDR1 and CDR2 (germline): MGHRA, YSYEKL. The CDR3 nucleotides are TGCGCCAGCAGCCAGTGGTGGCCCCCCGGAGGTCAGCCCCAGCATTTT. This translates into CASSQWWPPGGQPQHF.

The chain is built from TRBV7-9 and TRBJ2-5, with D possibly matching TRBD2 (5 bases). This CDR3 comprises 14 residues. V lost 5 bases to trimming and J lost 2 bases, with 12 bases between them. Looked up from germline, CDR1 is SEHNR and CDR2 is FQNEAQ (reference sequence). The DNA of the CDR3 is TGTGCCAGCAGCCAGCGGTACTTACAAGAGACCCAGTACTTC. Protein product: CASSQRYLQETQYF.

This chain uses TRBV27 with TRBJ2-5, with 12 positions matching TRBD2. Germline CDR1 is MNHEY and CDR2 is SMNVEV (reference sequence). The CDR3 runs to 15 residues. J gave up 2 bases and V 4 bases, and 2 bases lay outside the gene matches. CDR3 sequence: CASSSLAGGQETQYF. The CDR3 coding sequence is TGTGCCAGCAGTTCCCTAGCGGGGGGGCAAGAGACCCAGTACTTC.

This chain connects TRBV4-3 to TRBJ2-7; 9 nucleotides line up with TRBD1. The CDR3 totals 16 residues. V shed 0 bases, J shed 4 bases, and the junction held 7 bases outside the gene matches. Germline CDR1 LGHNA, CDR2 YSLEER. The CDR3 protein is CASSQDSTGGAYEQYF. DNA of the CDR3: TGCGCCAGCAGCCAAGATTCGACAGGGGGGGCATACGAGCAGTACTTC.